This T cell receptor beta chain emerged from a study of post-analysis software for immune sequencing data (dated by TCRdb to between 2014 and 2016). Study-wide context: The recorded disease courses included relapsing-remitting, secondary progressive and progressive-relapsing multiple sclerosis, and some patients had no subtype annotation. Patient repertoires were compared against over ten previously published healthy control repertoires from donors aged 6 to 25 years. A subset of samples was prepared in parallel using single-end sample barcoding, then pooled and co-amplified after Illumina adapter ligation.

Library prep was done by PCR. TCRdb records Illumina HiSeq 2500 as the sequencer. Unique molecular identifiers were incorporated into TCR beta cDNA libraries to reduce PCR and sequencing biases. Per 1 to 10 million input T cells, some 500,000 cDNA molecules were obtained, such that each molecule approximated one T cell. The same protocol used for the earlier healthy control dataset was applied to prepare and sequence the patient libraries. Samples belonging to the same batch were prepared together, multiplexed and sequenced on a shared HiSeq lane. For the original study's pipeline: MIGEC was used to process the raw barcoded reads, and molecular identifier groups with only a single read were discarded before consensus assembly and CDR3 extraction. VDJtools was used for post-analysis of the clonotype tables, and diversity was normalized by down-sampling every dataset to the size of the smallest sample. In repertoire overlap clustering, CDR3 amino acid sequences, but not nucleotide sequences, were matched to correct batch-related cross-sample contamination. TCRdb redid the processing of the public reads, applying fastp at Q25 and MiXCR, and retained in-frame beta chains. Identical CDR3 protein sequences are pooled into one entry, listed with their most common genes and DNA. The V and J calls here are based on TCRdb, not the publication. The sample contains about 820,000 distinct CDR3 sequences, approximately 57% of them found a single time. About 4.8% of the sample lies in the top ten.

Reading from cysteine to phenylalanine, the CDR3 counts 13 amino acids. Here the CDR3 DNA is all that survives: 39 bases in frame from base 1. As encoded in the germline V gene, CDR1 is KGHDR while CDR2 is SFDVKD. V trim: 4 bases; J trim: 9 bases; unmatched bases: 3. To demonstrate the VDJtools post-analysis software, the study profiled TCR beta repertoires from the peripheral blood of 10 to 15 young patients with multiple sclerosis. The multiple sclerosis patients were children and adolescents between roughly 6 and 16 years of age. Findings and caveats that apply to the study as a whole: Significantly higher frequencies in patients than in controls were found for a handful of TRBV segments, including TRBV5-6, TRBV5-1 and TRBV20-1. The control group was slightly older than the multiple sclerosis patient group. Direct clustering with F measure showed strong co-clustering of samples prepared in the same batch, prompting a batch-effect correction. Significantly lower normalized Chao1 diversity was found in multiple sclerosis patients than in controls, suggesting substantial peripheral T-cell clonal expansion.

Notes on this clonotype: Its recognized antigen is unknown. Within one base of it there is no much larger clone, and no base qualities were kept.

The specimen sequenced was blood. The source of this sequence is a girl aged 10 to 17 with multiple sclerosis. The receptor chain draws on TRBV24-1 and TRBJ1-5; 9 central nucleotides agree with TRBD1. The sequenced DNA: TGTGCCACCAGTGAGGACAGGGGATCGCCCCAGCATTTT. It translates to CATSEDRGSPQHF.